The 22 T cell receptor beta chains reported below all come from one sample, sequenced in a study of shared clonotypes between healthy human individuals. Data came from immunoSEQ multiplex PCR; TCRdb stores just in-frame clones and leaves some out. Altogether about 2.4 million clones are present, approximately 90% being singletons, with the ten largest covering about 0.13%. The material sequenced was naive CD4+ T cells sorted from blood. As for subset: CD45RA+ positively selected. These receptors all come from a man between 18 and 35 years old in good health.

The CDR3 region is CASSIGGVLSSYNEQFF. Written as DNA, the CDR3 is TGTGCCAGTAGTATAGGGGGCGTACTCAGCTCCTACAATGAGCAGTTCTTC. The chain recombines TRBV19 with TRBJ2-1; a weak D match, TRBD1 (5 bases). V gave up 1 base and J gave up 0 bases, with 13 bases separating them. Germline V lookup: CDR1 LNHDA, CDR2 SQIVND (reference sequence). The CDR3 runs 17 residues.

This chain joins TRBV7-2 and TRBJ1-4; 10 nucleotides align to TRBD1. The V and J ends lost 6 bases and 3 bases, in that order; junction bases with no gene match: 7. The germline CDR1 and CDR2 sequences are SGHTA and FQGNSA. CDR3 length equals 16 residues. The CDR3 spells CASSSPGQGANEKLFF. Written as DNA, the CDR3 is TGTGCCAGCAGTTCGCCTGGACAGGGGGCTAATGAAAAACTGTTTTTT.

The sample holds one count of this clone. This sequence joins TRBV7-6 and TRBJ2-5, with 11 bases matching TRBD1. This CDR3 is built from 15 residues. Germline V gene sequence: CDR1 SGHVS, CDR2 FNYEAQ. Trimming took 5 bases from V and 7 from J; bases not matched to a gene: 9. In DNA form, the CDR3 reads TGTGCCAGCAGCCCCGGACAGGGGGCTTTGGGGACCCAGTACTTC. The encoded protein is CASSPGQGALGTQYF. Complete variable domain (other parts from reference TRBV7-6 and TRBJ2-5): GAGVSQSPRYKVTKRGQDVALRCDPISGHVSLYWYRQALGQGPEFLTYFNYEAQQDKSGLPNDRFSAERPEGSISTLTIQRTEQRDSAMYRCASSPGQGALGTQYFGPGTRLLVL.

Comments on this clone: The sample carries other DNA sequences with the same CDR3. The V gene is TRBV6-5, the J gene TRBJ2-1, with TRBD2 matching 12 bases. Germline CDR1 MNHEY, CDR2 SVGAGI. This CDR3 contains 15 residues. After removal of 5 bases from V and 7 bases from J, the junction contained 6 bases not matched to a gene. DNA of the CDR3: TGTGCCAGCAGTCGCCTAGCGGGAGGGGATAATGAGCAGTTCTTC. Translated: CASSRLAGGDNEQFF.

The genes are TRBV5-1 and TRBJ2-7, with 13 bases lining up with TRBD2. There are 16 residues in the CDR3. Per the germline V gene, CDR1 is SGHRS and CDR2 is YFSETQ. The V segment lost 4 bases and the J segment 2 bases; nucleotides outside the gene matches: 6. The CDR3 reads CASSGGTSGATYEQYF. CDR3 coding DNA: TGCGCCAGCAGCGGGGGGACTAGCGGGGCAACCTACGAGCAGTACTTC.

Points on this clone: The junction does not match germline at one end; this may be a read error. The V and J genes are TRBV28 and TRBJ1-2; D not certain. Germline CDR1 reads MDHEN; CDR2 reads SYDVKM. This CDR3 has 16 residues. CDR3 in DNA: TGTGCCAGCAGTTCTATCCCCAAAAGTAGTAACAAGGGCAGCGCCTTC. Residues: CASSSIPKSSNKGSAF.

The rearrangement uses TRBV7-6 and TRBJ2-7; 8 bases are shared with TRBD1. CDR3 length: 14 residues. Per the germline V gene, CDR1 is SGHVS and CDR2 is FNYEAQ. V was clipped by 1 base and J by 2 bases; unmatched bases: 1. CDR3 nucleotide sequence: TGTGCCAGCAGCTTAGGGACAGGGCCCTACGAGCAGTACTTC. Protein product: CASSLGTGPYEQYF.

V is TRBV30 and J is TRBJ2-5; D gene uncertain. The CDR3 is 13 residues long. V dropped 5 bases and J dropped 3 bases, with 13 bases sitting between them. Germline CDR1 GTSNPN, CDR2 SVGIG (reference sequence). The CDR3 here is CAWARTVKETQYF. In nucleotides, the CDR3 is TGTGCCTGGGCCCGGACGGTTAAAGAGACCCAGTACTTC. Supplemented by reference TRBV30 and TRBJ2-5, the full variable domain reads SQTIHQWPATLVQPVGSPLSLECTVEGTSNPNLYWYRQAAGRGLQLLFYSVGIGQISSEVPQNLSASRPQDRQFILSSKKLLLSDSGFYLCAWARTVKETQYFGPGTRLLVL.

This clone appeared a single time. The chain is built from TRBV19 and TRBJ1-5; no definite D call. From germline, CDR1 is LNHDA and CDR2 SQIVND (reference sequence). V lost 5 bases and J lost 5, with 7 bases in between. The CDR3 contains 12 residues. CDR3 region: CASSPRDQPQHF. The DNA for the CDR3 is TGTGCCAGTAGTCCTCGGGATCAGCCCCAGCATTTT.

This clone was detected once. This chain links TRBV13 with TRBJ2-5; 11 bases agree with TRBD2. CDR1 and CDR2 (germline): PRHDT, FYEKMQ (reference sequence). The CDR3 runs to 16 residues. With 5 bases clipped from V and 0 bases from J, the junction kept 5 bases outside the gene matches. DNA for the CDR3: TGTGCCAGCAGCACCCGACTAGCGGGAAACCAAGAGACCCAGTACTTC. It specifies CASSTRLAGNQETQYF. Full variable domain (rest looked up from reference TRBV13 and TRBJ2-5): AAGVIQSPRHLIKEKRETATLKCYPIPRHDTVYWYQQGPGQDPQFLISFYEKMQSDKGSIPDRFSAQQFSDYHSELNMSSLELGDSALYFCASSTRLAGNQETQYFGPGTRLLVL.

The V gene is TRBV4-3, the J gene TRBJ2-2, with D perhaps matching TRBD2 (7 bases). The V gene's germline CDR1 is LGHNA and CDR2 YSLEER. This CDR3 is built from 15 residues. V lost 0 bases and J lost 7, with 12 bases in between. As DNA, the CDR3 is TGCGCCAGCAGCCAAGAAAGGGGGGGCGGCGGGGAGCTGTTTTTT. Amino acid sequence: CASSQERGGGGELFF.

This chain's CDR3 is CASARGGSGEKLFF. In DNA, the CDR3 is TGTGCCAGCGCCCGGGGGGGGAGCGGTGAAAAACTGTTTTTT. The chain has TRBV6-5 and TRBJ1-4, with D possibly TRBD1 on 5 matching bases. V lost 8 bases to trimming and J lost 7 bases, with 17 bases between them. This CDR3 has 14 residues. Per germline, CDR1 MNHEY and CDR2 SVGAGI.

J is TRBJ2-6 and V is TRBV6-1; TRBD1 matches at 11 bases. CDR3 size: 17 residues. Per the germline V gene, CDR1 is MNHNS and CDR2 is SASEGT. Unmatched junction bases numbered 5, after V lost 4 bases and J lost 3 bases. The CDR3 nucleotides are TGTGCCAGCAGTGCTAGGACAGGGGGCGGTGGGGCCAACGTCCTGACTTTC. It specifies CASSARTGGGGANVLTF.

The chain uses TRBV2 and TRBJ2-1, with 8 bases that match TRBD2. Trimming cost V 0 bases and J 8 bases; bases outside gene matches: 3. Germline V gene sequence: CDR1 SNHLY, CDR2 FYNNEI. CDR3 length: 14 residues. The CDR3 bases are TGTGCCAGCAGTGAAGCCGGGAGGGGGGATGAGCAGTTCTTC. Encoded protein: CASSEAGRGDEQFF.

Notes on this clone: The junction differs from germline at one of its ends, possibly a read error. The chain has TRBV6-1 and TRBJ1-5; the match to TRBD1 covers 7 bases. The CDR3 consists of 15 residues. Germline values: CDR1 MNHNS, CDR2 SASEGT. The CDR3 protein is CASTEGGRSNQPQHF. The CDR3 DNA reads TGTGCCAGCACTGAAGGGGGCCGGAGCAATCAGCCCCAGCATTTT.

This chain joins TRBV9 and TRBJ2-5; 8 bases match TRBD2. V was pared by 5 bases and J by 2 bases, with 26 bases of the junction left unmatched. Looked up from germline, CDR1 is SGDLS and CDR2 is YYNGEE. The CDR3 is made up of 21 amino acids. The CDR3 sequence is CASRLASGARNYSGVQETQYF. DNA for the CDR3: TGTGCCAGCAGATTGGCGTCGGGGGCGCGCAACTATAGCGGGGTACAAGAGACCCAGTACTTC.

The chain combines TRBV5-1 with TRBJ2-3, with TRBD2 matching 16 bases. The CDR3 sequence is 16 residues long. The germline gives CDR1 SGHRS, CDR2 YFSETQ. The J segment lost 6 bases and the V segment lost 4 bases, leaving 5 bases of the junction unmatched. The CDR3 bases are TGCGCCAGCAGCGGGACTAGCGGGGGGGCCTCGGATACGCAGTATTTT. This sequence encodes CASSGTSGGASDTQYF.

The chain carries TRBV5-4 and TRBJ2-1; 8 bases match TRBD1. Germline V lookup: CDR1 SGHNT, CDR2 YYREEE (reference sequence). Trimming cost V 9 bases and J 8 bases; bases outside gene matches: 16. The CDR3 is 15 residues long. CDR3 bases: TGTGCCACCTTCGCAGGGGGCTCGCTTAGGGATGAGCAGTTCTTC. The encoded protein is CATFAGGSLRDEQFF.

The chain combines TRBV11-2 with TRBJ1-2, with D uncertain. Trimming removed 5 bases at V and 5 bases at J, with 12 bases between. Germline V gene sequence: CDR1 SGHAT, CDR2 FQNNGV. The CDR3 has 13 amino acids. The CDR3 is CASSAKGYYGYTF. The CDR3 nucleotides read TGTGCCAGCAGCGCCAAAGGGTATTATGGCTACACCTTC.

The CDR3 nucleotides are TGTGCCAGCAGTGAATGGACAGGGGACCCAGATACGCAGTATTTT. Its protein product is CASSEWTGDPDTQYF. This chain uses TRBV25-1 with TRBJ2-3, with 9 positions matching TRBD1. V shed 1 base and J 4 bases; nucleotides not matched to a gene: 3. Germline CDR1 and CDR2: MGHDK and SYGVNS. This CDR3 is built from 15 residues.

The chain carries TRBV4-3 and TRBJ1-1, with TRBD1 as a possible D gene (6 bases). V lost 1 base to trimming and J lost 0 bases, with 9 bases between them. This CDR3 has 15 amino acids. Germline V CDR1 and CDR2: LGHNA, YSLEER. CDR3 coding DNA: TGCGCCAGCAGCCAAGGGAACAGGGTGAACACTGAAGCTTTCTTT. Translated, it gives CASSQGNRVNTEAFF.

The chain recombines TRBV30 with TRBJ2-2; 7 nucleotides match TRBD1. CDR1 GTSNPN and CDR2 SVGIG come from the germline V gene (reference sequence). The CDR3 is 14 residues long. V gave up 4 bases and J gave up 0 bases; unmatched junction bases: 2. Written as DNA, the CDR3 is TGTGCCTGGACGGGACAGTCGAACACCGGGGAGCTGTTTTTT. Encoded protein: CAWTGQSNTGELFF.